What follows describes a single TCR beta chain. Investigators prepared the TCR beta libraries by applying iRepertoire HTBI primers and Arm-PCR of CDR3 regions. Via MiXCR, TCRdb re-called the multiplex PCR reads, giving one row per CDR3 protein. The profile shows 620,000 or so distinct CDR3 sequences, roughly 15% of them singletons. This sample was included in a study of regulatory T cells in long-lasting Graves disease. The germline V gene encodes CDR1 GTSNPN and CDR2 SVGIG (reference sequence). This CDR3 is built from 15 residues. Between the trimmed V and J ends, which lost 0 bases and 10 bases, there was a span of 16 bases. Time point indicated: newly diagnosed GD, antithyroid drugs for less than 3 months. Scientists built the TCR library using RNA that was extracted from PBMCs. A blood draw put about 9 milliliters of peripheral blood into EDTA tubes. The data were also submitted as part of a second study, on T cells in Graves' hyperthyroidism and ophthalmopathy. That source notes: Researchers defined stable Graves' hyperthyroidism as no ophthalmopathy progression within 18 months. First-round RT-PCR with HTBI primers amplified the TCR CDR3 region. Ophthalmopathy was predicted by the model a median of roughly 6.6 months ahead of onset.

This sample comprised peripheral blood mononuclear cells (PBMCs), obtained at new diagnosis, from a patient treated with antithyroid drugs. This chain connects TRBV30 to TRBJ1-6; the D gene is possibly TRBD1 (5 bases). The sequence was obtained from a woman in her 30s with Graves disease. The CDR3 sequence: CAWSVLGREHSPLHF. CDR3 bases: TGTGCCTGGAGTGTACTGGGCAGGGAGCACTCACCCCTCCACTTT.